The rows below give T cell receptor beta chains drawn from one sample of a study of human T cells and chemical hapten exposure. TCRdb processed the RACE reads anew with MiXCR; each CDR3 protein has one entry. The table shows 340,000 or so distinct CDR3 sequences, with around 7% occurring only once. The sample here was whole blood, taken in connection with sensitization to the hapten diphenylcyclopropenone (DPC). These TCRs come from a woman between 18 and 29 years old with alopecia areata. Some clones in this sample may be carry-over from other donors' samples. The CDR3 runs from the conserved cysteine through the conserved F or W. D genes are given only for firm matches. For some rows the clone size is stated as once, few or many, or as a class when expanded; others skip it.

D gene	clone size	V gene	J gene	CDR3 protein	CDR3 DNA
NA	NA	TRBV7-2	TRBJ2-5	CASSLGVAQYF	TGTGCCAGCAGCTTAGGTGTCGCCCAGTACTTC
TRBD2	NA	TRBV13	TRBJ2-1	CASSFGGFRYNNEQFF	TGTGCCAGCAGCTTCGGGGGGTTCCGATATAACAATGAGCAGTTCTTC
TRBD2	many	TRBV6-5	TRBJ2-1	CASSLGLAGGGEQFF	TGTGCCAGCAGTTTGGGACTAGCGGGGGGTGGTGAGCAGTTCTTC
NA	many	TRBV7-9	TRBJ2-3	CASSDPSLQKTTTDTQYF	TGTGCCAGCAGCGATCCAAGCCTACAGAAAACAACCACAGATACGCAGTATTTT
NA	few	TRBV11-3	TRBJ2-1	CASSTFKDNEQFF	TGTGCCAGCAGCACTTTCAAGGACAATGAGCAGTTCTTC
NA	NA	TRBV6-5	TRBJ1-1	CASSWPGDTEAFF	TGTGCCAGCAGTTGGCCAGGGGACACTGAAGCTTTCTTT
TRBD2	many	TRBV7-9	TRBJ2-1	CASSPSRGGSYNEQFF	TGTGCCAGCAGCCCCTCTCGGGGGGGGTCCTACAATGAGCAGTTCTTC
TRBD1	few	TRBV20-1	TRBJ1-1	CSTLGQVDTEAFF	TGCAGTACACTGGGACAGGTGGACACTGAAGCTTTCTTT
NA	few	TRBV6-1	TRBJ2-7	CASSEVGTSRQYEQYF	TGTGCCAGCAGTGAAGTAGGCACCTCCCGTCAGTACGAGCAGTACTTC
TRBD1	NA	TRBV27	TRBJ1-3	CASSPWTGFSGNTIYF	TGTGCCAGCAGTCCATGGACAGGCTTCTCTGGAAACACCATATATTTT
TRBD1	many	TRBV9	TRBJ2-7	CASSVLWDSPEQYF	TGTGCCAGCAGCGTACTATGGGACAGCCCCGAGCAGTACTTC
NA	few	TRBV21-1	TRBJ2-7	CASSHVFYEQYF	TGTGCCAGCAGCCACGTCTTTTACGAGCAGTACTTC
NA	few	TRBV9	TRBJ2-3	CASSVDRGRTDTQYF	TGTGCCAGCAGCGTAGATCGGGGGCGCACAGATACGCAGTATTTT
NA	many	TRBV7-8	TRBJ2-5	CASSSETGSPETQYF	TGTGCCAGCAGCTCCGAAACAGGGAGTCCAGAGACCCAGTACTTC
NA	many	TRBV19	TRBJ2-1	CASSATGYSSYNEQFF	TGTGCCAGTAGTGCCACAGGGTACAGCTCCTACAATGAGCAGTTCTTC
NA	few	TRBV10-3	TRBJ2-1	CAISAVVDDEQFF	TGTGCCATCAGTGCCGTAGTAGACGATGAGCAGTTCTTC
NA	NA	TRBV7-6	TRBJ1-5	CASKSGPGGQPQHF	TGTGCCAGCAAGTCGGGGCCTGGGGGTCAGCCCCAGCATTTT
TRBD2	many	TRBV9	TRBJ2-7	CASSEGLAGVGQYF	TGTGCCAGCAGCGAGGGACTAGCGGGGGTCGGGCAGTACTTC
NA	NA	TRBV21-1	TRBJ1-3	CASRSPPKGGNTIYF	TGTGCCAGCCGCTCTCCGCCCAAGGGTGGAAACACCATATATTTT
TRBD2	NA	TRBV5-1	TRBJ2-1	CASSKLAGDYNEQFF	TGCGCCAGCAGCAAATTAGCGGGGGACTACAATGAGCAGTTCTTC
TRBD2	many	TRBV4-2	TRBJ2-3	CASSQERAGGTDTQYF	TGTGCCAGCAGCCAAGAGAGGGCGGGGGGCACAGATACGCAGTATTTT
NA	NA	TRBV20-1	TRBJ2-2	CSARGGTNTEELFF	TGCAGTGCCAGAGGCGGAACGAACACCGAGGAGCTGTTTTTT
TRBD1	many	TRBV12-3/TRBV12-4	TRBJ2-1	CASSFGTVYNEQFF	TGTGCCAGCAGTTTCGGGACAGTCTACAATGAGCAGTTCTTC
NA	many	TRBV6-5	TRBJ1-4	CASSFRGTLNEKLFF	TGTGCCAGCAGTTTCAGGGGAACCCTTAATGAAAAACTGTTTTTT
NA	NA	TRBV20-1	TRBJ2-7	CSASLTTLGEQYF	TGCAGTGCTAGTCTGACAACCCTCGGCGAGCAGTACTTC
NA	many	TRBV6-2/TRBV6-3	TRBJ2-1	CASSSNSGPQTFF	TGTGCCAGCAGTTCAAACTCGGGACCCCAAACGTTCTTC
TRBD1	few	TRBV28	TRBJ2-7	CASSTPLGQGKEQYF	TGTGCCAGCAGCACCCCTTTGGGACAGGGGAAAGAGCAGTACTTC
NA	NA	TRBV11-3	TRBJ1-4	CASSETARLNEKLFF	TGTGCCAGCAGCGAGACAGCGCGGCTTAATGAAAAACTGTTTTTT
TRBD1	NA	TRBV10-3	TRBJ2-7	CAISTGQLYEQYF	TGTGCCATCAGTACGGGACAGCTATACGAGCAGTACTTC
NA	NA	TRBV7-2	TRBJ1-4	CASSSWVGENEKLFF	TGTGCCAGCAGCTCTTGGGTGGGGGAGAATGAAAAACTGTTTTTT
NA	few	TRBV6-4	TRBJ2-2	CASTQDGTTGELFF	TGTGCCAGCACCCAGGACGGGACTACCGGGGAGCTGTTTTTT
NA	NA	TRBV27	TRBJ2-5	CASSFLGDQETQYF	TGTGCCAGCAGTTTTTTGGGGGACCAAGAGACCCAGTACTTC
NA	NA	TRBV5-1	TRBJ1-1	CASSLRVKGPILDEAFF	TGCGCCAGCAGCCTCCGGGTTAAGGGTCCCATTCTCGATGAAGCTTTCTTT
NA	NA	TRBV6-2/TRBV6-3	TRBJ2-3	CASSYSRGSGTDTQYF	TGTGCCAGCAGTTACTCGAGGGGGAGCGGCACAGATACGCAGTATTTT
TRBD2	few	TRBV4-3	TRBJ2-1	CASSQGTPAGRDYNEQFF	TGCGCCAGCAGCCAAGGTACGCCAGCGGGGCGAGACTACAATGAGCAGTTCTTC
NA	NA	TRBV7-9	TRBJ1-6	CASSSPWENSPLHF	TGTGCCAGCAGCTCCCCCTGGGAGAATTCACCCCTCCACTTT